The rows below give T cell receptor beta chains drawn from one sample of a study of T cells in localized non-small cell lung cancer. Sequenced by immunoSEQ multiplex PCR; TCRdb stores in-frame clones only, minus some. The table includes 2,400 or so clones, about 29% detected once. Sequencing was performed on normal lung tissue next to the tumor, taken before any cancer treatment. Receptor source: a woman aged 35-75 years with stage II squamous cell lung carcinoma. CDR3s include the opening cysteine and the closing phenylalanine or tryptophan. The D gene is left open where the match is weak. The listing skips clone size in some rows; elsewhere it reads once, few, many or a size class.

TRBJ2-7,.,TRBV29-1,.,CSARTPGTAEQYF,TGCAGCGCAAGGACGCCGGGGACCGCCGAGCAGTACTTC
TRBJ1-1,few,TRBV28,.,CASSAPRAARGFF,TGTGCCAGCAGTGCACCCCGGGCGGCAAGAGGTTTCTTT
TRBJ2-2,.,TRBV6-8,TRBD2,CASSYSGLAGETGELFF,TGTGCCAGCAGTTACTCCGGGCTAGCGGGAGAGACCGGGGAGCTGTTTTTT
TRBJ2-1,medium-sized,TRBV2,TRBD2,CASSLRTSGRARTSEQFF,TGTGCCAGCAGCCTGCGGACTAGCGGGAGGGCAAGGACGAGTGAGCAGTTCTTC
TRBJ1-4,few,TRBV4-1,.,CASSQETRARGEKLFF,TGCGCCAGCAGCCAAGAGACCCGGGCCAGGGGTGAAAAACTGTTTTTT
TRBJ1-5,few,TRBV11-3,.,CASTLRGGNQPQHF,TGTGCCAGCACCCTGAGGGGTGGCAATCAGCCCCAGCATTTT
TRBJ1-1,few,TRBV29-1,.,CSVRLDNSNTEAFF,TGCAGCGTTCGTCTCGACAATTCGAACACTGAAGCTTTCTTT
TRBJ2-1,.,TRBV19,.,CASSIGVGGNEQFF,TGTGCCAGTAGTATAGGGGTCGGTGGGAATGAGCAGTTCTTC
TRBJ2-3,.,TRBV6-8,.,CAIRDQDHTDTQYF,TGTGCCATCAGGGACCAGGACCACACAGATACGCAGTATTTT
TRBJ2-1,few,TRBV7-2,TRBD2,CASSSRTSGEQFF,TGTGCCAGCAGCTCCCGGACTAGCGGAGAGCAGTTCTTC
TRBJ1-6,.,TRBV28,.,CASSPEVGGVGSPLHF,TGTGCCAGCAGCCCCGAGGTTGGAGGGGTCGGATCACCCCTCCACTTT
TRBJ1-5,.,TRBV6-8,TRBD1,CASSLDRGNQPQHF,TGTGCCAGTTCCCTCGACAGGGGAAACCAGCCCCAGCATTTT
TRBJ2-1,medium-sized,TRBV6-8,TRBD2,CASRELAGGGAEQFF,TGTGCCAGCAGGGAACTAGCGGGAGGAGGGGCTGAGCAGTTCTTC
TRBJ1-1,.,TRBV25-1,.,CASSAEGDRNTEAFF,TGTGCCAGCAGTGCCGAGGGAGATCGGAACACTGAAGCTTTCTTT
TRBJ2-1,few,TRBV15,TRBD2,CATSRAMGSGANEQFF,TGTGCCACCAGCAGAGCTATGGGTAGCGGGGCCAATGAGCAGTTCTTC
TRBJ1-1,.,TRBV9,TRBD1,CASSVGDRGRDTEAFF,TGTGCCAGCAGCGTAGGGGACAGGGGGCGAGACACTGAAGCTTTCTTT
TRBJ2-7,medium-sized,TRBV11-3,.,CASSLEFTPTLYEQYF,TGTGCCAGCAGCTTAGAGTTCACACCGACCCTCTACGAGCAGTACTTC
TRBJ2-1,.,TRBV18,TRBD2,CASSPVRLAAAYNEQFF,TGTGCCAGCTCACCCGTAAGACTAGCGGCAGCTTACAATGAGCAGTTCTTC
TRBJ2-2,few,TRBV6-8,.,CASSYYTGTGELFF,TGTGCCAGCAGTTACTATACCGGCACCGGGGAGCTGTTTTTT
TRBJ1-1,.,TRBV29-1,TRBD1,CSVVGQGVNTEAFF,TGCAGCGTTGTGGGACAGGGGGTCAACACTGAAGCTTTCTTT
TRBJ1-4,.,TRBV30,.,CAWTISGREKLFF,TGTGCCTGGACTATTTCAGGTCGTGAAAAACTGTTTTTT
TRBJ2-7,few,TRBV30,TRBD1,CAWKPGTGTYEQYF,TGTGCCTGGAAGCCGGGGACAGGGACCTACGAGCAGTACTTC
TRBJ1-1,few,TRBV6-8,.,CASTMAGPNTEAFF,TGTGCCAGCACTATGGCAGGCCCAAACACTGAAGCTTTCTTT
TRBJ2-7,.,TRBV7-7,.,CASSHDLWGVRPYEQYF,TGTGCCAGCAGCCATGACTTATGGGGGGTGCGACCCTACGAGCAGTACTTC
TRBJ2-7,few,TRBV11-3,TRBD1,CASSYRTGTGTNEQYF,TGTGCCAGCAGCTACCGAACCGGGACAGGGACGAACGAGCAGTACTTC
TRBJ1-2,few,TRBV12-5,.,CASTSGETTNYGYTF,TGTGCCAGCACCAGTGGAGAAACCACCAACTATGGCTACACCTTC
TRBJ2-1,medium-sized,TRBV6-8,.,CASSYDGLGVGNEQFF,TGTGCCAGCAGTTACGATGGTTTGGGGGTAGGTAATGAGCAGTTCTTC
TRBJ2-7,few,TRBV14,.,CASSQVPGAEQYF,TGTGCCAGCAGCCAAGTACCGGGGGCCGAGCAGTACTTC
TRBJ2-7,.,TRBV15,.,CATSRDGQGVGEQYF,TGTGCCACCAGCAGAGATGGCCAGGGTGTAGGCGAGCAGTACTTC
TRBJ1-4,.,TRBV12-5,.,CASGENEKLFF,TGTGCCAGCGGGGAGAATGAAAAACTGTTTTTT
TRBJ1-2,few,TRBV9,.,CASSGEGLEYTF,TGTGCCAGCAGTGGGGAGGGGTTGGAGTACACCTTC
TRBJ1-1,.,TRBV29-1,.,CSVEDSVNTEAFF,TGCAGCGTTGAAGATTCGGTCAACACTGAAGCTTTCTTT
TRBJ1-1,.,TRBV28,.,CASSIRTAEAFF,TGTGCCAGCAGTATCCGGACAGCTGAAGCTTTCTTT
TRBJ1-1,few,TRBV19,.,CASSIDLSTAGAEAFF,TGTGCCAGTAGTATAGATCTATCGACAGCTGGGGCTGAAGCTTTCTTT
TRBJ2-7,.,TRBV10-2,.,CASSDQAPIYEQYF,TGCGCCAGCAGTGATCAGGCACCGATCTACGAGCAGTACTTC
TRBJ2-2,few,TRBV4-1,.,CASSQQGRGYTGELFF,TGCGCCAGCAGCCAGCAAGGGAGGGGGTACACCGGGGAGCTGTTTTTT
TRBJ2-1,.,TRBV28,TRBD2,CASSSPRVAGSYNEQFF,TGTGCCAGCAGTTCCCCCCGAGTAGCGGGGTCCTACAATGAGCAGTTCTTC
TRBJ1-1,.,TRBV5-1,TRBD1,CASSWGGQDMNTEAFF,TGCGCCAGCAGCTGGGGGGGACAGGACATGAACACTGAAGCTTTCTTT
TRBJ2-2,few,TRBV9,TRBD2,CASSVGSSGRSGGELFF,TGTGCCAGCAGCGTCGGCTCTAGCGGGAGGTCGGGCGGGGAGCTGTTTTTT
TRBJ1-1,.,TRBV28,TRBD1,CASSFRQGGTEAFF,TGTGCCAGCAGTTTCAGACAGGGGGGCACTGAAGCTTTCTTT
TRBJ2-1,few,TRBV6-8,.,CASGNLASRSYNEQFF,TGTGCCAGCGGTAACCTAGCATCTCGCTCCTACAATGAGCAGTTCTTC
TRBJ1-2,.,TRBV6-8,.,CASGGASNRYGYTF,TGTGCCAGCGGAGGGGCATCAAACCGGTATGGCTACACCTTC
TRBJ2-7,few,TRBV9,.,CASSESAVLGNF,TGTGCCAGCAGTGAATCAGCAGTCCTCGGGAACTTC
TRBJ2-7,.,TRBV14,.,CASSRGNRGRYEQYF,TGTGCCAGCAGCCGTGGAAACAGAGGACGGTACGAGCAGTACTTC
TRBJ1-5,.,TRBV6-8,.,CASSAQRGNQPQHF,TGTGCCAGCAGTGCTCAGCGGGGGAATCAGCCCCAGCATTTT
TRBJ1-3,.,TRBV25-1,.,CASSDVQGTIYF,TGTGCCAGCAGTGATGTGCAGGGCACCATATATTTT
TRBJ1-2,.,TRBV19,.,CASSIWGLSEYGYTF,TGTGCCAGTAGTATCTGGGGACTCTCGGAATATGGCTACACCTTC
TRBJ2-7,.,TRBV11-3,TRBD2,CASSLEGTSGYEQYF,TGTGCCAGCAGCTTAGAGGGGACTAGCGGCTACGAGCAGTACTTC
TRBJ2-1,.,TRBV12-5,.,CASGLSGRYYNEQFF,TGTGCTAGTGGTTTGAGTGGGAGGTACTACAATGAGCAGTTCTTC
TRBJ2-7,.,TRBV9,TRBD2,CASSSGTSGSYEQYF,TGTGCCAGCAGCTCCGGGACTAGCGGGAGTTACGAGCAGTACTTC
TRBJ1-2,.,TRBV15,.,CATSRSQGSGYGYTF,TGTGCCACCAGCAGATCACAGGGATCGGGCTATGGCTACACCTTC
TRBJ2-5,.,TRBV30,TRBD2,CAWSPIAGLQETQYF,TGTGCCTGGAGTCCTATAGCGGGACTTCAAGAGACCCAGTACTTC
TRBJ2-3,.,TRBV6-8,.,CASSGAVWDTQYF,TGTGCCAGCAGTGGGGCCGTTTGGGATACGCAGTATTTT
TRBJ1-1,.,TRBV19,.,CASKHRAEAFF,TGTGCCAGTAAACACCGGGCTGAAGCTTTCTTT